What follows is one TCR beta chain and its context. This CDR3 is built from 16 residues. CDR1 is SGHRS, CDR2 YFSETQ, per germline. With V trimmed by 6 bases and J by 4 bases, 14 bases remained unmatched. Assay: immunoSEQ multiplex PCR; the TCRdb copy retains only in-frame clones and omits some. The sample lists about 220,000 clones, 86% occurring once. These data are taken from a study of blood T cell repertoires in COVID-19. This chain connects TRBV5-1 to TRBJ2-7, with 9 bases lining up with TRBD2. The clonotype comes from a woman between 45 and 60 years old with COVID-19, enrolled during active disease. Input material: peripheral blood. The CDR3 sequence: CASIKIAGESFYEQYF. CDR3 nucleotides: TGCGCCAGCATCAAAATAGCGGGGGAGTCCTTTTACGAGCAGTACTTC.